These T cell receptor beta chains were read from a single sample in a study of blood T cell repertoires in COVID-19. Assay: immunoSEQ multiplex PCR; the TCRdb copy retains only in-frame clones and omits some. The sample lists around 450,000 clones, around 89% occurring once. Sequenced input: peripheral blood. Receptor source: a woman aged 25-40 years with acute or convalescent COVID-19. CDR3s include the opening cysteine and the closing phenylalanine or tryptophan. A D gene is named only where the DNA matches it firmly. The size field is filled for only some rows; it gives once, few, many or a size class.

d_gene: -; j_gene: TRBJ2-1; v_gene: TRBV7-9; len: 16; abundance: -; CDR3aa: CASSSPLGGGDNEQFF; CDR3nt: TGTGCCAGCAGCTCCCCCCTAGGAGGGGGGGACAATGAGCAGTTCTTC
d_gene: -; j_gene: TRBJ1-3; v_gene: TRBV10-3; len: 15; abundance: -; CDR3aa: CAISESRPTGNTIYF; CDR3nt: TGTGCCATCAGTGAGTCGAGGCCAACTGGAAACACCATATATTTT
d_gene: -; j_gene: TRBJ1-1; v_gene: TRBV27; len: 14; abundance: few; CDR3aa: CASSSAAGGGEAFF; CDR3nt: TGTGCCAGCAGTTCCGCCGCAGGAGGTGGTGAAGCTTTCTTT
d_gene: -; j_gene: TRBJ1-2; v_gene: TRBV18; len: 13; abundance: -; CDR3aa: CASSIDRFGGYTF; CDR3nt: TGTGCCAGCTCGATAGACAGGTTTGGTGGCTACACCTTC
d_gene: -; j_gene: TRBJ1-1; v_gene: TRBV3-1/TRBV3-2; len: 14; abundance: -; CDR3aa: CASSQNGGLPEAFF; CDR3nt: TGTGCCAGCAGCCAAAACGGGGGTCTGCCTGAAGCTTTCTTT
d_gene: TRBD1; j_gene: TRBJ1-2; v_gene: TRBV14; len: 13; abundance: -; CDR3aa: CASSHGTGYGYTF; CDR3nt: TGTGCCAGCAGCCACGGGACAGGCTATGGCTACACCTTC
d_gene: TRBD2; j_gene: TRBJ2-1; v_gene: TRBV2; len: 15; abundance: -; CDR3aa: CASSGQRGANNEQFF; CDR3nt: TGTGCCAGCAGTGGACAGCGGGGGGCAAACAATGAGCAGTTCTTC
d_gene: -; j_gene: TRBJ2-5; v_gene: TRBV6-5; len: 14; abundance: -; CDR3aa: CASSYSRSLGTQYF; CDR3nt: TGTGCCAGCAGTTACTCGAGGTCATTGGGGACCCAGTACTTC
d_gene: TRBD2; j_gene: TRBJ2-2; v_gene: TRBV6-5; len: 14; abundance: once; CDR3aa: CASTGTTGSGELFF; CDR3nt: TGTGCCAGTACCGGGACTACGGGATCCGGGGAGCTGTTTTTT
d_gene: -; j_gene: TRBJ1-1; v_gene: TRBV19; len: 16; abundance: few; CDR3aa: CASTRPGTLSNTEAFF; CDR3nt: TGTGCCAGTACCAGACCCGGGACACTATCGAACACTGAAGCTTTCTTT
d_gene: TRBD1; j_gene: TRBJ1-2; v_gene: TRBV3-1/TRBV3-2; len: 16; abundance: -; CDR3aa: CASSHSRTGGADGYTF; CDR3nt: TGTGCCAGCAGCCATAGTCGGACAGGGGGCGCCGATGGCTACACCTTC
d_gene: -; j_gene: TRBJ2-2; v_gene: TRBV15; len: 16; abundance: -; CDR3aa: CATSRDRDHKSGELFF; CDR3nt: TGTGCCACCAGCAGAGACAGGGATCATAAGAGTGGGGAGCTGTTTTTT
d_gene: -; j_gene: TRBJ2-7; v_gene: TRBV6-6; len: 14; abundance: -; CDR3aa: CASSPKGFPYEQYF; CDR3nt: TGTGCCAGCAGTCCGAAGGGGTTTCCCTACGAGCAGTACTTC
d_gene: TRBD2; j_gene: TRBJ2-3; v_gene: TRBV7-2; len: 15; abundance: -; CDR3aa: CASSLASGVPDTQYF; CDR3nt: TGTGCCAGCAGCCTCGCCAGCGGGGTCCCAGATACGCAGTATTTT
d_gene: -; j_gene: TRBJ2-5; v_gene: TRBV15; len: 15; abundance: -; CDR3aa: CATSSDARGFETQYF; CDR3nt: TGTGCCACCAGCAGCGATGCTCGGGGTTTTGAGACCCAGTACTTC
d_gene: TRBD1; j_gene: TRBJ2-3; v_gene: TRBV5-1; len: 14; abundance: -; CDR3aa: CASSLGDSSGTQYF; CDR3nt: TGCGCCAGCAGCTTGGGGGACAGTTCGGGTACGCAGTATTTT
d_gene: -; j_gene: TRBJ1-2; v_gene: TRBV5-4; len: 15; abundance: -; CDR3aa: CASSPSGGEYYGYTF; CDR3nt: TGTGCCAGCAGCCCGAGCGGGGGAGAATACTATGGCTACACCTTC
d_gene: TRBD1; j_gene: TRBJ1-3; v_gene: TRBV2; len: 14; abundance: -; CDR3aa: CASSGDRGGNTIYF; CDR3nt: TGTGCCAGCAGTGGGGACAGGGGTGGAAACACCATATATTTT
d_gene: TRBD2; j_gene: TRBJ2-1; v_gene: TRBV5-1; len: 15; abundance: -; CDR3aa: CASTGLAGGPNEQFF; CDR3nt: TGCGCCAGCACGGGACTAGCGGGGGGACCTAATGAGCAGTTCTTC
d_gene: TRBD1; j_gene: TRBJ1-2; v_gene: TRBV30; len: 15; abundance: -; CDR3aa: CAWSVPLGQNYGYTF; CDR3nt: TGTGCCTGGAGTGTACCACTGGGACAGAACTATGGCTACACCTTC
d_gene: TRBD2; j_gene: TRBJ2-3; v_gene: TRBV9; len: 18; abundance: few; CDR3aa: CASSVGLAGAYSTDTQYF; CDR3nt: TGTGCCAGCAGCGTAGGATTAGCGGGGGCCTATAGCACAGATACGCAGTATTTT
d_gene: -; j_gene: TRBJ2-5; v_gene: TRBV12-3/TRBV12-4; len: 13; abundance: -; CDR3aa: CASRGTTQETQYF; CDR3nt: TGTGCCAGCAGGGGGACAACTCAAGAGACCCAGTACTTC
d_gene: -; j_gene: TRBJ1-5; v_gene: TRBV5-1; len: 14; abundance: few; CDR3aa: CASSFTGLGEPQHF; CDR3nt: TGCGCCAGCAGCTTTACAGGGCTGGGGGAGCCCCAGCATTTT
d_gene: TRBD2; j_gene: TRBJ2-3; v_gene: TRBV6-2/TRBV6-3; len: 14; abundance: -; CDR3aa: CASSSGTSSDTQYF; CDR3nt: TGTGCCAGCAGTTCCGGGACTAGCTCAGATACGCAGTATTTT